The 31 T cell receptor beta chains given below trace back to one sample, sequenced in a study of cytomegalovirus exposure and HLA in healthy donors. The PCR used 60 Vbeta and 13 Jbeta primers. Sequencing used immunoSEQ multiplex PCR; TCRdb keeps in-frame clones, though not all of them. Recorded for this sample: about 140,000 clones. The sequenced sample consisted of PBMCs. These TCRs come from a woman in her late teens or twenties in good health and CMV-seronegative.

The chain joins TRBV11-2 to TRBJ2-5; 7 bases agree with TRBD1. The V gene end was trimmed by 3 bases and the J gene end by 5 bases; junction bases not matched to a gene: 3. The CDR3 runs 13 residues. From germline, CDR1 is SGHAT and CDR2 FQNNGV. The chain's CDR3 is CASSFTGEETQYF. CDR3 bases: TGTGCCAGCAGCTTCACAGGGGAGGAGACCCAGTACTTC.

DNA of the CDR3: TGCGCCAGCAGCCAAGATTTTGCAGGCAATCAGCCCCAGCATTTT. The encoded protein is CASSQDFAGNQPQHF. V and J are TRBV4-3 and TRBJ1-5; unclear D gene. The CDR3 is 15 residues long. V was cut by 0 bases and J by 2 bases, with 8 bases left in between. Germline V gene lookup returns CDR1 LGHNA and CDR2 YSLEER.

CDR3 DNA sequence: TGCAGCGTTGAAGACTTGCAAGCGGGAGATGGGTACAATGAGCAGTTCTTC. This encodes CSVEDLQAGDGYNEQFF. This chain connects TRBV29-1 to TRBJ2-1; TRBD2 agrees at 8 bases. Germline-derived CDR1 and CDR2 are SQVTM and ANQGSEA. CDR3 size: 17 residues. Trimming at V came to 0 bases and at J to 4 bases, leaving 11 bases not matched to a gene.

The rearrangement joins TRBV7-2 to TRBJ2-3, with TRBD1 matching 8 bases. V lost 3 bases to trimming and J lost 6 bases; unmatched junction nucleotides: 5. Germline assignment: CDR1 SGHTA and CDR2 FQGNSA. The CDR3 is made up of 14 amino acids. The CDR3 DNA reads TGTGCCAGCAGCTTTGGCAGGGGGCGGGATACGCAGTATTTT. It specifies CASSFGRGRDTQYF.

The CDR3, as DNA: TGTGCCAGCAGCTTCACAGGGGGCAGCGGGGAGCTGTTTTTT. Its translation is CASSFTGGSGELFF. J is TRBJ2-2 and V is TRBV5-5; TRBD1 aligns across 9 bases. Trimming cost V 2 bases and J 7 bases; bases outside gene matches: 3. This CDR3 spans 14 amino acids. Looked up from germline, CDR1 is SGHKS and CDR2 is YYEKEE (reference sequence).

V usage is TRBV18 and J usage is TRBJ1-3; possible D gene TRBD1, 5 bases. CDR1 is KGHSH and CDR2 is LQKENI in the germline V gene. V shed 5 bases and J shed 0 bases, with 17 bases lying between them. The CDR3 loop spans 17 amino acids. The chain's CDR3 is CASSTSRQLNSGNTIYF. DNA of the CDR3: TGTGCCAGCTCAACTTCCCGACAGCTCAACTCTGGAAACACCATATATTTT.

This chain links TRBV4-1 with TRBJ1-4; weak D call: TRBD1 (6 bases). From germline, CDR1 is MGHRA and CDR2 YSYEKL. The CDR3 length is 17 residues. Trimming removed 0 bases from V and 3 bases from J, with 14 bases in between. CDR3 in amino acids: CASSQDTTGTANEKLFF. The CDR3 DNA reads as TGCGCCAGCAGCCAAGACACGACAGGCACAGCTAATGAAAAACTGTTTTTT.

CDR3 residues: CASSRRGGEGYTF. The CDR3 DNA reads as TGTGCCAGCAGCCGTAGGGGGGGAGAAGGCTACACCTTC. The chain couples TRBV14 to TRBJ1-2; D is perhaps TRBD1 (6 bases). Between the trimmed V and J ends, which lost 4 bases and 8 bases, there was a span of 14 bases. CDR3 size: 13 residues. Germline V gene data show CDR1 as SGHDN and CDR2 as FVKESK.

The J gene is TRBJ1-2, the V gene TRBV7-6, with 7 positions matching TRBD1. Germline CDR1 and CDR2: SGHVS and FNYEAQ. There are 13 residues in the CDR3. Losses at the gene ends were 5 bases for V and 4 bases for J; bases not matched to a gene: 4. The CDR3 protein is CASSAHRGYGYTF. CDR3 DNA: TGTGCCAGCAGCGCCCACAGGGGCTATGGCTACACCTTC.

The chain recombines TRBV7-3 with TRBJ2-5; 7 bases fit TRBD1. The germline V gene encodes CDR1 SGHTA and CDR2 FQGTGA. CDR3 size: 14 residues. The junction had 3 bases not matched to a gene; V was cut back by 4 bases and J by 1 base. CDR3 DNA sequence: TGTGCCAGCAGCTCTGACAGGGCCCAAGAGACCCAGTACTTC. Translated: CASSSDRAQETQYF. The whole variable domain, filled in from reference TRBV7-3 and TRBJ2-5, reads GAGVSQTPSNKVTEKGKYVELRCDPISGHTALYWYRQSLGQGPEFLIYFQGTGAADDSGLPNDRFFAVRPEGSVSTLKIQRTERGDSAVYLCASSSDRAQETQYFGPGTRLLVL.

The chain has TRBV5-4 and TRBJ2-3; TRBD1 matches at 7 bases. Germline V CDR1 and CDR2: SGHNT, YYREEE (reference sequence). Trimming cost V 0 bases and J 4 bases; bases outside gene matches: 5. CDR3 length: 15 amino acids. CDR3 in amino acids: CASSLDRGDADTQYF. CDR3 DNA sequence: TGTGCCAGCAGCTTGGACAGGGGTGATGCAGATACGCAGTATTTT.

V usage is TRBV4-3 and J usage is TRBJ2-1, with TRBD2 matching over 12 bases. V trimming: 0 bases; J trimming: 7 bases; junction bases outside the gene matches: 1. The length of the CDR3 is 15 residues. Per germline, CDR1 LGHNA and CDR2 YSLEER. CDR3 residues: CASSQETSGRNEQFF. The CDR3 DNA sequence: TGCGCCAGCAGCCAAGAGACTAGCGGGAGAAATGAGCAGTTCTTC.

The chain carries TRBV7-3 and TRBJ1-1; 8 nucleotides agree with TRBD1. The CDR3 spans 17 residues. Trimming at V came to 5 bases and at J to 4 bases, leaving 15 bases not matched to a gene. The germline CDR1 and CDR2 sequences are SGHTA and FQGTGA. CDR3: CASSPRTGLPSGTEAFF. Here the CDR3 DNA reads TGTGCCAGCAGCCCGCGGACAGGGTTGCCCTCAGGCACTGAAGCTTTCTTT.

The chain uses TRBV2 and TRBJ1-5; a weak D match, TRBD1 (6 bases). Trimming removed 7 bases at V and 6 bases at J, with 13 bases between. This CDR3 is built from 13 residues. Germline V gives CDR1 SNHLY, CDR2 FYNNEI. CDR3 region: CASNNRAGQPQHF. For the CDR3, the DNA is TGTGCCAGCAACAACAGGGCCGGTCAGCCCCAGCATTTT.

The chain has TRBV18 and TRBJ2-1; 9 bases are shared with TRBD1. This CDR3 spans 16 amino acids. Per germline, CDR1 KGHSH and CDR2 LQKENI. V lost 3 bases to trimming and J lost 6 bases; unmatched junction nucleotides: 9. The CDR3 DNA reads TGTGCCAGCTCACCCAGCCGGGACAGGGATGGCAATGAGCAGTTCTTC. This translates into CASSPSRDRDGNEQFF.

V and J are TRBV14 and TRBJ1-2; 7 positions agree with TRBD1. There are 17 residues in the CDR3. Germline V gene lookup returns CDR1 SGHDN and CDR2 FVKESK. The J segment lost 3 bases and the V segment lost 0 bases, leaving 10 bases of the junction unmatched. The CDR3 loop is CASSQDFSDRVDYGYTF. The CDR3 DNA sequence: TGTGCCAGCAGCCAAGACTTTTCTGACAGGGTAGACTATGGCTACACCTTC.

The chain couples TRBV2 to TRBJ2-5; possibly TRBD1 for D (6 bases). The tail of the sequence fits TRBJ2-7 better, so the J call may be wrong. This CDR3 region has 15 residues. Germline-derived CDR1 and CDR2 are SNHLY and FYNNEI. This CDR3 reads CASSESTGKGYEQYF. As DNA, the CDR3 is TGTGCCAGCAGTGAGTCAACAGGGAAAGGGTACGAGCAGTACTTC.

The genes are TRBV7-3 and TRBJ1-2; 8 bases agree with TRBD1. V lost 4 bases, J lost 5 bases, and 3 bases stayed unmatched. The germline gives CDR1 SGHTA, CDR2 FQGTGA. CDR3 size: 13 residues. In DNA, the CDR3 is TGTGCCAGCAGCTCCGGACAGGGTTATGGCTACACCTTC. Translation: CASSSGQGYGYTF. Full variable domain (remainder filled in from reference TRBV7-3 and TRBJ1-2): GAGVSQTPSNKVTEKGKYVELRCDPISGHTALYWYRQSLGQGPEFLIYFQGTGAADDSGLPNDRFFAVRPEGSVSTLKIQRTERGDSAVYLCASSSGQGYGYTFGSGTRLTVV.

The rearrangement links TRBV4-1 to TRBJ1-5; tentative D call: TRBD1 (5 bases). V gave up 4 bases and J gave up 4 bases, with 11 bases separating them. Germline CDR1 is MGHRA and CDR2 is YSYEKL. The CDR3 runs 14 residues. The CDR3 sequence is CASSLGAGNQPQHF. DNA of the CDR3: TGCGCCAGCAGCCTTGGGGCAGGGAATCAGCCCCAGCATTTT.

This chain links TRBV30 with TRBJ2-2, with 7 bases identical to TRBD2. The CDR3 sequence is 14 residues long. The V gene end was trimmed by 1 base and the J gene end by 4 bases; junction bases not matched to a gene: 3. The germline CDR1 and CDR2 sequences are GTSNPN and SVGIG (reference sequence). The CDR3 here is CAWSEGLGTGELFF. In nucleotides, the CDR3 is TGTGCCTGGAGTGAAGGACTAGGCACCGGGGAGCTGTTTTTT.

The chain recombines TRBV5-4 with TRBJ2-5, with TRBD2 matching over 11 bases. V dropped 4 bases and J dropped 2; count of bases not matched to a gene: 7. The CDR3 has 16 amino acids. Germline lookup yields CDR1 SGHNT and CDR2 YYREEE (reference sequence). The CDR3 sequence: CASSAKLAGVQETQYF. CDR3 DNA: TGTGCCAGCAGCGCCAAACTAGCGGGAGTACAAGAGACCCAGTACTTC. Full variable domain (remainder filled in from reference TRBV5-4 and TRBJ2-5): ETGVTQSPTHLIKTRGQQVTLRCSSQSGHNTVSWYQQALGQGPQFIFQYYREEENGRGNFPPRFSGLQFPNYSSELNVNALELDDSALYLCASSAKLAGVQETQYFGPGTRLLVL.

The chain carries TRBV5-1 and TRBJ1-4; no reliable D call. V was cut by 3 bases and J by 6 bases, with 9 bases left in between. The CDR3 is 13 amino acids. Germline values: CDR1 SGHRS, CDR2 YFSETQ. Here the CDR3 reads CASSSSGYEKLFF. CDR3 in DNA: TGCGCCAGCAGCTCCTCAGGATATGAAAAACTGTTTTTT.

The chain recombines TRBV21-1 with TRBJ2-2; TRBD2 is the table's D call and was not checked against the DNA. TRBV21-1 is reported as a pseudogene. The CDR3 covers 16 residues. CDR3 DNA: TGTGCCAGCAGCAAAGGTAGCGGGGGACTCACCGGGGAGCTGTTTTTT. Encoded protein: CASSKGSGGLTGELFF.

The genes are TRBV5-8 and TRBJ1-1, with 11 positions matching TRBD1. The V and J ends lost 0 bases and 6 bases, in that order; junction bases with no gene match: 4. Per germline, CDR1 SGHTS and CDR2 YDEGEE. This CDR3 has 15 residues. CDR3 bases: TGTGCCAGCAGCTTGGGGACAGGGGGCGACGCTGAAGCTTTCTTT. Protein: CASSLGTGGDAEAFF.

V and J are TRBV7-9 and TRBJ2-1, with D possibly being TRBD1 (5 bases). V lost 10 bases to trimming and J lost 5 bases, with 12 bases between them. Germline V gives CDR1 SEHNR, CDR2 FQNEAQ (reference sequence). The CDR3 has 12 residues. CDR3 in amino acids: CAILDSDNEQFF. The CDR3 region has the DNA TGTGCCATCCTCGACAGCGACAATGAGCAGTTCTTC.

The CDR3 region is CASSFLRGNEQFF. The CDR3 region has the DNA TGTGCCAGCAGCTTTCTAAGGGGAAATGAGCAGTTCTTC. This chain links TRBV7-2 with TRBJ2-1; D might be TRBD1 (5 bases). Germline V gives CDR1 SGHTA, CDR2 FQGNSA. Trimming left V 3 bases short and J 7 bases short, with 10 bases between. There are 13 residues in the CDR3.

The chain joins TRBV18 to TRBJ2-7, with D possibly TRBD1 on 5 matching bases. Trimming took off 3 bases at V and 6 bases at J, with 15 bases between the two ends. This CDR3 spans 14 amino acids. Germline values: CDR1 KGHSH, CDR2 LQKENI. The CDR3 DNA is TGTGCCAGCTCACCTGGTCAGGGTCCGGTCGAGCAGTACGTC. It codes for CASSPGQGPVEQYV.

The V gene is TRBV4-1, the J gene TRBJ2-3; D perhaps matches TRBD1 (6 bases). V was trimmed by 3 bases and J by 5 bases, leaving 12 bases between them. This CDR3 is 14 amino acids long. Looked up from germline, CDR1 is MGHRA and CDR2 is YSYEKL. The CDR3 spells CASSHTGQGDTQYF. CDR3 sequence (DNA): TGCGCCAGCAGCCATACAGGGCAGGGAGATACGCAGTATTTT.

The chain recombines TRBV28 with TRBJ2-1; 7 bases are shared with TRBD2. The CDR3 has 16 residues. Germline CDR1 and CDR2: MDHEN and SYDVKM. Trimming cost V 3 bases and J 5 bases; bases outside gene matches: 10. The CDR3 spells CASSFRGGSPHNEQFF. The DNA for the CDR3 is TGTGCCAGCAGTTTTAGGGGCGGGAGTCCCCACAATGAGCAGTTCTTC.

V and J are TRBV6-4 and TRBJ2-2; TRBD2 agrees at 12 bases. Germline trimming cut 3 bases from V and 4 bases from J; bases unmatched to any gene: 6. CDR1 and CDR2 (germline): MRHNA, SNTAGT. The CDR3 totals 17 residues. DNA for the CDR3: TGTGCCAGCAGTGATGGACTAGCGGGAAGGGGCACCGGGGAGCTGTTTTTT. Translation: CASSDGLAGRGTGELFF.

V and J are TRBV18 and TRBJ1-1, with 7 bases identical to TRBD1. The CDR3 is made up of 14 amino acids. Losses at the gene ends were 6 bases for V and 1 base for J; bases not matched to a gene: 5. The germline V gene encodes CDR1 KGHSH and CDR2 LQKENI. The CDR3 protein is CASSAGQTNTEAFF. The CDR3 DNA reads as TGTGCCAGCTCGGCGGGACAGACGAACACTGAAGCTTTCTTT.